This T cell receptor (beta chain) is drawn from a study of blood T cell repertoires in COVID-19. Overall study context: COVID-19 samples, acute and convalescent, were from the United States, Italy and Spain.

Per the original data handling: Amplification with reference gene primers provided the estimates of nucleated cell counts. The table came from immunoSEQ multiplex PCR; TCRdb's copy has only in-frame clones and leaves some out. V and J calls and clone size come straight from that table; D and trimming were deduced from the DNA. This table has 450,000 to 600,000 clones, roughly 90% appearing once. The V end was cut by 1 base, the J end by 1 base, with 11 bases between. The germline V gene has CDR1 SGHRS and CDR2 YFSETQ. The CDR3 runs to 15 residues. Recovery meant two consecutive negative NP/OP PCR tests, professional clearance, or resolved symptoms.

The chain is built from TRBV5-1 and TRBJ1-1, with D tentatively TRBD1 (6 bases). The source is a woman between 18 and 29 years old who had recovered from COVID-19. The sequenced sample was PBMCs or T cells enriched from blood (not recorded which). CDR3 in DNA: TGCGCCAGCAGCTTGTGGGGGCTTCCGAACACTGAAGCTTTCTTT. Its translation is CASSLWGLPNTEAFF.